Listed below are T cell receptor beta chains from one sample, sequenced in a study of control samples from healthy donors and cancer patients. Profiling relied on immunoSEQ multiplex PCR, and the TCRdb table lists in-frame clones only, not all of them. This sample has over 150,000 clones, with approximately 92% found just once. The sample consisted of blood. These TCRs come from a woman in her thirties or forties in good health. CDR3s include the opening cysteine and the closing phenylalanine or tryptophan. D genes are given only for firm matches. A row's size may be missing; if present it is once, few, many or a size class.

NA	TRBV7-2	NA	TRBJ2-1	CASSLGTFYNEQFF	TGTGCCAGCAGCTTAGGGACATTCTACAATGAGCAGTTCTTC
NA	TRBV7-9	TRBD1	TRBJ1-3	CASSPRDRTLSGNTIYF	TGTGCCAGCAGCCCCCGGGACAGGACCCTCTCTGGAAACACCATATATTTT
NA	TRBV6-1	NA	TRBJ1-6	CASSEQTNDSPLHF	TGTGCCAGCAGTGAGCAAACTAACGATTCACCCCTCCACTTT
NA	TRBV7-9	NA	TRBJ2-2	CASSRVDTGELFF	TGTGCCAGCAGCCGAGTTGACACCGGGGAGCTGTTTTTT
NA	TRBV24-1	NA	TRBJ2-7	CATSDPTNPYEQYF	TGTGCCACCAGTGATCCTACCAACCCCTACGAGCAGTACTTC
NA	TRBV6-1	NA	TRBJ1-2	CASSERMGYGYTF	TGTGCCAGCAGTGAAAGGATGGGCTATGGCTACACCTTC
NA	TRBV7-9	NA	TRBJ2-3	CASSLTQGFTDTQYF	TGTGCCAGCAGCTTAACCCAGGGTTTCACAGATACGCAGTATTTT
NA	TRBV27	TRBD1	TRBJ2-7	CASRPGQDYEQYF	TGTGCCAGCCGACCGGGACAGGACTACGAGCAGTACTTC
NA	TRBV5-1	TRBD1	TRBJ2-7	CASTGQGYEQYF	TGCGCCAGCACGGGACAGGGCTACGAGCAGTACTTC
NA	TRBV24-1	TRBD2	TRBJ2-1	CATSSSGGPSSYNEQFF	TGTGCCACCAGTAGTAGCGGGGGCCCGAGCTCCTACAATGAGCAGTTCTTC
NA	TRBV7-3	NA	TRBJ1-1	CASSQTGGTEAFF	TGTGCCAGCAGCCAGACGGGTGGCACTGAAGCTTTCTTT
NA	TRBV13	TRBD2	TRBJ2-7	CASSRGGLAGGPSRPDLYEQYF	TGTGCCAGCAGCCGAGGGGGACTAGCGGGGGGCCCCTCCCGACCCGACCTCTACGAGCAGTACTTC
NA	TRBV5-6	TRBD1	TRBJ1-1	CASSLIGQGAEAFF	TGTGCCAGCAGCTTGATTGGACAGGGGGCTGAAGCTTTCTTT
NA	TRBV18	NA	TRBJ1-1	CASSLQGGAEAFF	TGTGCCAGCTCACTACAGGGTGGCGCTGAAGCTTTCTTT
once	TRBV7-2	NA	TRBJ1-6	CASSLGGRDSPLHF	TGTGCCAGCAGCTTAGGGGGCAGGGATTCACCCCTCCACTTT
NA	TRBV15	NA	TRBJ1-1	CATSPERHDGSPEPEAFF	TGTGCCACCAGCCCGGAGAGGCACGATGGATCACCAGAACCTGAAGCTTTCTTT
NA	TRBV4-1	NA	TRBJ1-5	CASSQVTDLSNQPQHF	TGCGCCAGCAGCCAAGTTACAGATCTTAGCAATCAGCCCCAGCATTTT
NA	TRBV27	NA	TRBJ2-7	CASSLSGSSEQYF	TGTGCCAGCAGTTTATCGGGTTCATCCGAGCAGTACTTC
NA	TRBV9	NA	TRBJ2-3	CASSPRSVSSTDTQYF	TGTGCCAGCAGCCCGCGATCCGTCTCTAGCACAGATACGCAGTATTTT
NA	TRBV19	NA	TRBJ1-2	CASSITGGGVGYTF	TGTGCCAGTAGTATTACTGGGGGCGGGGTTGGCTACACCTTC
NA	TRBV10-3	TRBD2	TRBJ2-7	CAITQAGVGSYEQYF	TGTGCCATCACCCAAGCGGGGGTGGGTTCCTACGAGCAGTACTTC
NA	TRBV4-1	TRBD2	TRBJ2-7	CASSQASSGAPYEQYF	TGCGCCAGCAGCCAAGCTTCTAGCGGGGCCCCCTACGAGCAGTACTTC
NA	TRBV6-4	NA	TRBJ1-1	CAIRGPLRGRGTEAFF	TGTGCCATCCGGGGTCCCCTCCGGGGGCGCGGCACTGAAGCTTTCTTT
few	TRBV10-2	NA	TRBJ1-1	CASRRGVNTEAFF	TGCGCCAGCCGTCGGGGGGTGAACACTGAAGCTTTCTTT
NA	TRBV4-1	TRBD2	TRBJ2-7	CASSHSGGLSYEQYF	TGCGCCAGCAGCCATAGCGGGGGGCTTTCCTACGAGCAGTACTTC
NA	TRBV6-5	TRBD2	TRBJ2-5	CASSRRGLETQYF	TGTGCCAGTTCGAGGCGGGGGTTAGAGACCCAGTACTTC
NA	TRBV25-1	TRBD2	TRBJ2-2	CASSEFFPAGGGTGELFF	TGTGCCAGCAGTGAATTTTTCCCCGCGGGGGGTGGGACCGGGGAGCTGTTTTTT
NA	TRBV7-6	NA	TRBJ2-1	CASSQGRGVDEQFF	TGTGCCAGCAGCCAAGGACGGGGCGTCGATGAGCAGTTCTTC
NA	TRBV2	NA	TRBJ1-2	CASSERGRDYGYTF	TGTGCCAGCAGTGAAAGGGGCAGGGACTATGGCTACACCTTC
NA	TRBV2	TRBD1	TRBJ2-7	CARPGTGGNEQYF	TGTGCCAGACCCGGGACAGGGGGGAACGAGCAGTACTTC
NA	TRBV19	TRBD1	TRBJ1-2	CASSPDRSYGYTF	TGTGCCAGTAGTCCGGACAGGTCCTATGGCTACACCTTC
NA	TRBV6-5	NA	TRBJ1-1	CASSYSGGLAEAFF	TGTGCCAGCAGTTACTCTGGGGGCCTGGCTGAAGCTTTCTTT
once	TRBV5-5	NA	TRBJ1-4	CASSLELGGSEKLFF	TGTGCCAGCAGCTTGGAGTTGGGGGGGAGTGAAAAACTGTTTTTT
NA	TRBV5-1	NA	TRBJ1-1	CASSLGPGTPEAFF	TGCGCCAGCAGCTTGGGACCGGGGACCCCTGAAGCTTTCTTT
NA	TRBV6-1	TRBD2	TRBJ2-7	CASSEWGGTVSEQYF	TGTGCCAGCAGTGAATGGGGGGGGACGGTTTCCGAGCAGTACTTC
NA	TRBV2	NA	TRBJ1-3	CASSSGTGGNTIYF	TGTGCCAGCAGTTCCGGGACGGGCGGAAACACCATATATTTT
NA	TRBV9	TRBD1	TRBJ2-2	CASSVHRGSNTGELFF	TGTGCCAGCAGCGTACACAGGGGATCGAACACCGGGGAGCTGTTTTTT
NA	TRBV11-2	NA	TRBJ1-5	CASSFTRGQPQHF	TGTGCCAGCAGCTTTACGCGGGGTCAGCCCCAGCATTTT
few	TRBV7-9	TRBD2	TRBJ2-7	CASSRTSGGDYEQYF	TGTGCCAGCAGCCGGACTAGCGGGGGGGACTACGAGCAGTACTTC
NA	TRBV11-2	NA	TRBJ1-1	CASSLAQTREAFF	TGTGCCAGCAGCTTAGCCCAGACCAGGGAAGCTTTCTTT
once	TRBV28	NA	TRBJ1-5	CASSPQEYSNQPQHF	TGTGCCAGCAGTCCTCAGGAGTATAGCAATCAGCCCCAGCATTTT
once	TRBV18	TRBD2	TRBJ2-3	CASSPGGGTDTQYF	TGTGCCAGCTCACCCGGGGGGGGCACAGATACGCAGTATTTT
NA	TRBV19	NA	TRBJ2-2	CASSPGVQGGELFF	TGTGCCAGTAGCCCAGGGGTCCAGGGCGGGGAGCTGTTTTTT
NA	TRBV7-9	TRBD2	TRBJ2-1	CASAGTSEISSYNEQFF	TGTGCCAGCGCCGGGACTAGCGAGATCAGCTCCTACAATGAGCAGTTCTTC
NA	TRBV6-5	TRBD1	TRBJ2-1	CASRGTAYNEQFF	TGTGCCAGCAGGGGGACAGCCTACAATGAGCAGTTCTTC